This T cell receptor beta chain appears in the sequencing data of a study of shared clonotypes between healthy human individuals. Trimming cost V 11 bases and J 0 bases, with 11 bases left between them. Per germline, CDR1 SGHAT and CDR2 FQNNGV. The length of the CDR3 is 13 residues. Regarding the study as a whole: Estimated richness was generally greater in naive than memory subsets.

Each PCR replicate from the sorted subsets contained 150 to 200 ng DNA, which is about 30,000 T cell genomes. Per the original methods: With immunoSEQ giving junction-only sequences and no quality scores, filtering differed. TCRdb's copy holds only in-frame clones and misses some; the assay was immunoSEQ multiplex PCR. V and J calls and clone size are given by that table; D and trimming were obtained from the DNA. The table lists over a million clones, approximately 98% of them singletons. A word on this clone: Antigen: not known.

The chain carries TRBV11-2 and TRBJ2-1; perhaps TRBD2 as D (6 bases). Material: naive CD4+ T cells sorted from blood. Subset indicated: CD45RA+ positively selected. This TCR was sampled from a man between 25 and 39 years old in good health. The CDR3 sequence is CAATRSSYNEQFF. DNA of the CDR3: TGTGCCGCGACTAGGAGCTCCTACAATGAGCAGTTCTTC.